Listed below are T cell receptor beta chains from one sample, sequenced in a study of control samples from healthy donors and cancer patients. The repertoire was sequenced with immunoSEQ multiplex PCR; TCRdb's copy has only in-frame clones and lacks some. Found here are roughly 28,000 clones, around 80% of them singletons; the top ten hold 22%. The sample consisted of PBMCs. These receptors came from a man in his 60s with head and neck cancer. CDR3s include the opening cysteine and the closing phenylalanine or tryptophan. A D gene is named only where the DNA matches it firmly. Clone size is not always given. Where it is, it says once, few, many or a class for expanded clones.

j_call clone_size d_call v_call cdr3_aa
TRBJ2-1 - TRBD2 TRBV5-1 CASSYTSGSYNEQFF
TRBJ2-7 - - TRBV24-1 CATSDLYEQYF
TRBJ2-3 - - TRBV14 CASSQDGSSTDTQYF
TRBJ2-7 - - TRBV28 CASNPGWVDEQYF
TRBJ2-1 - - TRBV7-9 CATAFSASSYNEQFF
TRBJ1-6 few TRBD1 TRBV30 CAWSKTGPGALHF
TRBJ1-6 - TRBD1 TRBV11-2 CASRRQGSSYNSPLHF
TRBJ2-7 few - TRBV29-1 CSVELKSVSNYEQYF
- - TRBD1 TRBV7-2 CASRWTGGIQYF
TRBJ2-6 once TRBD2 TRBV24-1 CATSDSFSGRGSGANVLTF
TRBJ2-6 - - TRBV6-6 CASRVSSGANVLTF
TRBJ2-7 - - TRBV24-1 CATSDPPGTLHYEQYF
TRBJ2-6 - TRBD1 TRBV28 CASSNTRGSSGANVLTF
TRBJ1-2 - - TRBV28 CASSSTGSPNYGYTF
TRBJ2-1 - TRBD2 TRBV4-1 CASSLGLAEGWDEQFF
TRBJ2-1 few - TRBV21-1 CASSKAAHSTGNEQFF
TRBJ2-1 - - TRBV28 CASSLGPREQFF
TRBJ1-2 once TRBD1 TRBV19 CASRTGTGRAITF
TRBJ2-2 once TRBD2 TRBV19 CASSMYSGSATGELFF
TRBJ1-2 - - TRBV9 CASSPVGDYGYTF
TRBJ2-5 - - TRBV19 CASAPRGRGETQYF
TRBJ2-5 - - TRBV7-3 CASSFGSETQYF